Listed below are T cell receptor beta chains from one sample, sequenced in a study of shared clonotypes between healthy human individuals. Measured with immunoSEQ multiplex PCR; TCRdb has only the in-frame clones, and not every one. This sample carries 2.5 million or so clones, over 85% of them seen once, and the ten largest clones take 0.14%. The sample taken for sequencing was naive CD4+ T cells sorted from blood. These receptors were obtained from a man aged 18 to 35 in good health. Each CDR3 is given with its conserved first and last residue. The D gene is left open where the match is weak. Clone size is given for some rows only: seen once, a few or many times, or a class if the clone is expanded.

J,size,D,V,DNA,CDR3
TRBJ1-4,few,.,TRBV6-1,TGTGCCAGCAGGTCGGGGGTTGGGACTAATGAAAAACTGTTTTTT,CASRSGVGTNEKLFF
TRBJ2-1,.,.,TRBV27,TGTGCCAGCAGTCCCTTAGGAGCAGGGTCCTACAATGAGCAGTTCTTC,CASSPLGAGSYNEQFF
TRBJ2-3,.,.,TRBV5-8,TGTGCCAGCAGCGGGGGGACCGGGACGAAGACAGATACGCAGTATTTT,CASSGGTGTKTDTQYF
TRBJ1-5,once,.,TRBV29-1,TGCAGCGCGAGCGAAAACCTCAATCAGCCCCAGCATTTT,CSASENLNQPQHF
TRBJ2-7,.,TRBD1,TRBV6-6,TGTGCCAGCAGTCTTGACAGGGGGCAGAACGAGCAGTACTTC,CASSLDRGQNEQYF
TRBJ1-3,.,.,TRBV15,TGTGCCACCAGCAGAGAACCAGGGAGGGGAAACACCATATATTTT,CATSREPGRGNTIYF
TRBJ1-1,.,.,TRBV7-2,TGTGCCAGCAGCTTACCCGTGGGAAACACTGAAGCTTTCTTT,CASSLPVGNTEAFF
TRBJ2-2,.,.,TRBV19,TGTGCCAGTAGTCCCCGTCACGGCACCGGGGAGCTGTTTTTT,CASSPRHGTGELFF
TRBJ2-7,.,.,TRBV18,TGTGCCAGCTCACCACCGGGACTGGGGTCCTACGAGCAGTACTTC,CASSPPGLGSYEQYF
TRBJ1-4,.,.,TRBV6-6,TGTGCCAGCAGTTACTCAGGTGCTAATGAAAAACTGTTTTTT,CASSYSGANEKLFF
TRBJ2-3,.,TRBD1,TRBV19,TGTGCCAGTAGTACCGGGACAGGGGGCGGCACAGATACGCAGTATTTT,CASSTGTGGGTDTQYF
TRBJ1-5,.,.,TRBV18,TGTGCCAGCTCTCGGGGTAGCAATCAGCCCCAGCATTTT,CASSRGSNQPQHF
TRBJ2-4,.,.,TRBV7-9,TGTGCCAGCAGGGACAGAGCCAAAAACATTCAGTACTTC,CASRDRAKNIQYF
TRBJ1-3,.,.,TRBV28,TGTGCCAGCAGGGATGGAAACACCATATATTTT,CASRDGNTIYF
TRBJ1-4,.,TRBD1,TRBV10-1,TGCGCCAGCAGTGACGGGACAGGGTCTGAAAAACTGTTTTTT,CASSDGTGSEKLFF
TRBJ2-1,.,TRBD2,TRBV6-1,TGTGCCAGCAGTGGGGGACTACTCAACAATGAGCAGTTCTTC,CASSGGLLNNEQFF
TRBJ2-3,.,TRBD2,TRBV18,TGTGCCAGCTCACCAACACTAGCGGGCAGCACAGATACGCAGTATTTT,CASSPTLAGSTDTQYF
TRBJ2-7,.,.,TRBV5-1,TGCGCCAGCAGCTTGGAGTCGGGCGGGCCCCACGAGCAGTACTTC,CASSLESGGPHEQYF
TRBJ2-7,.,.,TRBV6-1,TGTGCCAGCAGAGACCGGACAGTACACTACGAGCAGTACTTC,CASRDRTVHYEQYF
TRBJ2-5,.,.,TRBV5-4,TGTGCCAGCAGCTGGAAGGGGGGCCGGGGCGAGACCCAGTACTTC,CASSWKGGRGETQYF
TRBJ2-1,.,.,TRBV10-3,TGTGCCATCAGTGATTCCTCCGGTAACTCCTACAATGAGCAGTTCTTC,CAISDSSGNSYNEQFF
TRBJ1-1,.,.,TRBV11-2,TGTGCCAGCAGCTTGGGGGGCCTTGGGCACACTGAAGCTTTCTTT,CASSLGGLGHTEAFF
TRBJ2-5,.,TRBD1,TRBV18,TGTGCCAGCTCCCCTTCCGGGACAGGGGGAGAGACCCAGTACTTC,CASSPSGTGGETQYF
TRBJ2-3,.,TRBD2,TRBV5-1,TGCGCCAGCAGCTCCGGACTAGCGGGGGAGCTCCGGGCAGATACGCAGTATTTT,CASSSGLAGELRADTQYF
TRBJ2-1,.,TRBD2,TRBV7-2,TGTGCCAGCAGCACCCGAATCCTACTAGCGGGAGGATACAATGAGCAGTTCTTC,CASSTRILLAGGYNEQFF
TRBJ2-1,.,.,TRBV6-6,TGTGCCAGCAGTTACTCCCTGGATGAGCAGTTCTTC,CASSYSLDEQFF
TRBJ1-1,.,TRBD1,TRBV4-1,TGCGCCAGCAGCCAAGGGGACAGGATGAACACTGAAGCTTTCTTT,CASSQGDRMNTEAFF
TRBJ2-3,.,.,TRBV7-2,TGTGCCAGCAGCTTATTGGGAGCGACTAGCACAGATACGCAGTATTTT,CASSLLGATSTDTQYF
TRBJ1-1,few,TRBD1,TRBV5-4,TGTGCCAGCAGCCCCCAAACAGGGGCGGACACTGAAGCTTTCTTT,CASSPQTGADTEAFF